The clone carrying this T cell receptor beta chain was picked up many times. Unique molecular identifiers were incorporated when the TCRbeta library was constructed. TCRdb re-derived calls from the PCR reads in MiXCR, one entry per CDR3 protein. Of 190,000 or so distinct CDR3 sequences listed, approximately 6.6% are singletons. The CDR3 is 13 residues long. The J segment lost 7 bases and the V segment lost 7 bases, leaving 6 bases of the junction unmatched. Germline loops: CDR1 SQVTM, CDR2 ANQGSEA. This sample is drawn from a study of T-cell reconstitution after alpha-beta-depleted transplantation in children.

The rearrangement uses TRBV29-1 and TRBJ2-2, with 10 bases that match TRBD2. The receptor was isolated from a human donor who donated a stem cell graft to a child with Wiskott-Aldrich syndrome. The material was PBMCs from the stem cell graft donor, obtained from the stem cell graft. The CDR3 sequence: CSAFPSGSGELFF. The DNA for the CDR3 is TGCAGCGCCTTCCCTAGCGGGAGCGGGGAGCTGTTTTTT.